Sequencing of this T cell receptor (beta chain) was carried out in a study of cytomegalovirus exposure and HLA in healthy donors. The study's findings and limits: Accurate HLA-A and HLA-B prediction from TCR beta sequences was reported for most subjects. The study put 150 to 200 TCR beta chains on its list as cytomegalovirus-associated.

The CDR3 contains 17 residues. The germline gives CDR1 MNHEY, CDR2 SMNVEV (reference sequence). The junction had 14 bases not matched to a gene; V was cut back by 4 bases and J by 7 bases. Turning to this clone: Its target is not known.

This PCR relied on a set of 60 Vbeta primers and 13 Jbeta primers. Clones were read by immunoSEQ multiplex PCR, and TCRdb kept only the in-frame ones, dropping some. The sample carries more than 150,000 clones, about 85% recorded once. Sequencing input: PBMCs. The origin of this receptor is a woman between 18 and 30 years old in good health and CMV-seronegative. The gene calls are TRBV27 and TRBJ2-7, with 12 bases matching TRBD2. CDR3: CASSYSSSGRALWEQYF. Written as DNA, the CDR3 is TGTGCCAGCAGTTACTCCTCTAGCGGGAGGGCCCTTTGGGAGCAGTACTTC.